One sample yielded the 13 T cell receptor beta chains listed below, sequenced in a study of CD8+ T cells in alopecia areata. Indicated treatment: oral pan-JAK inhibitor, 5-10 mg twice daily. RNA extraction was followed by reverse transcription into cDNA, which acted as the sequencing template. Some clones are missing from TCRdb's copy, which holds only in-frame ones; the method was immunoSEQ multiplex PCR. The table has under 200,000 clones, approximately 57% seen once. Sequenced here: CD4+ T cells sorted from blood, sampled at week 24, from a patient treated with tofacitinib. The receptors come from a human donor with alopecia areata.

This clone has just one count. The V call is TRBV29-1, the J call TRBJ1-1; TRBD1 might be the D (6 bases). The germline CDR1 and CDR2 sequences are SQVTM and ANQGSEA. The ends were cut back, 4 bases at V and 7 bases at J, with 10 bases in the middle. There are 11 residues in the CDR3. The CDR3 region has the DNA TGCAGCGTTGCCGGGGGCGGTGAAGCTTTCTTT. It codes for CSVAGGGEAFF.

In nucleotides, the CDR3 is TGTGCCTGGAAGGCTGCTTTGGCAGGGTCGAACACTGAAGCTTTCTTT. It is translated as CAWKAALAGSNTEAFF. The genes are TRBV30 and TRBJ1-1; TRBD1 might be the D (5 bases). V was shortened by 4 bases and J by 1 base, with 19 bases between the two germline ends. The germline gives CDR1 GTSNPN, CDR2 SVGIG (reference sequence). This CDR3 contains 16 residues. The whole variable domain, filled in from reference TRBV30 and TRBJ1-1, reads SQTIHQWPATLVQPVGSPLSLECTVEGTSNPNLYWYRQAAGRGLQLLFYSVGIGQISSEVPQNLSASRPQDRQFILSSKKLLLSDSGFYLCAWKAALAGSNTEAFFGQGTRLTVV.

Only one count was recorded for this clone. The chain carries TRBV11-2 and TRBJ1-1; 7 nucleotides align to TRBD1. CDR3 size: 16 residues. Germline CDR1 and CDR2: SGHAT and FQNNGV. J lost 0 bases, V lost 4 bases, and 8 bases had no gene match. The CDR3 coding sequence is TGTGCCAGCAGCTCGCCGACAGGGATTATGAACACTGAAGCTTTCTTT. Protein sequence: CASSSPTGIMNTEAFF. Based on the CDR3 plus reference TRBV11-2 and TRBJ1-1, the full variable domain is EAGVAQSPRYKIIEKRQSVAFWCNPISGHATLYWYQQILGQGPKLLIQFQNNGVVDDSQLPKDRFSAERLKGVDSTLKIQPAKLEDSAVYLCASSSPTGIMNTEAFFGQGTRLTVV.

The V and J genes are TRBV5-1 and TRBJ1-6, with D uncertain. The CDR3 sequence is 15 residues long. V lost 5 bases, J lost 4 bases, and 13 bases lay in between. The germline V gene encodes CDR1 SGHRS and CDR2 YFSETQ. CDR3 in DNA: TGCGCCAGCAGAGCCGGGATTCAATATAATTCACCCCTCCACTTT. It encodes CASRAGIQYNSPLHF. The entire variable domain, with the rest obtained from reference TRBV5-1 and TRBJ1-6, is as follows: KAGVTQTPRYLIKTRGQQVTLSCSPISGHRSVSWYQQTPGQGLQFLFEYFSETQRNKGNFPGRFSGRQFSNSRSEMNVSTLELGDSALYLCASRAGIQYNSPLHFGNGTRLTVT.

The sample holds one count of this clone. This chain links TRBV2 with TRBJ2-7; no clear D gene. This CDR3 has 13 amino acids. Trimming shortened V by 2 bases and J by 1 base, and 6 bases separated the two germline ends. Germline-derived CDR1 and CDR2 are SNHLY and FYNNEI. The CDR3 nucleotides read TGTGCCAGCAGTGAACTCGGATCCTACGAGCAGTACTTC. Protein product: CASSELGSYEQYF.

This sequence joins TRBV30 and TRBJ1-1; the D is unclear. V was trimmed by 2 bases and J by 6 bases, leaving 10 bases between them. CDR1 GTSNPN and CDR2 SVGIG come from the germline V gene (reference sequence). CDR3 length: 12 amino acids. The CDR3 spells CAWSPIYPEAFF. DNA of the CDR3: TGTGCCTGGAGTCCTATTTACCCTGAAGCTTTCTTT. The whole variable domain, remainder taken from reference TRBV30 and TRBJ1-1, is SQTIHQWPATLVQPVGSPLSLECTVEGTSNPNLYWYRQAAGRGLQLLFYSVGIGQISSEVPQNLSASRPQDRQFILSSKKLLLSDSGFYLCAWSPIYPEAFFGQGTRLTVV.

J is TRBJ2-5 and V is TRBV7-2, with TRBD2 matching over 11 bases. Germline V lookup: CDR1 SGHTA, CDR2 FQGNSA. The V gene end was trimmed by 3 bases and the J gene end by 4 bases; junction bases not matched to a gene: 1. The CDR3 covers 14 residues. The CDR3 loop is CASSFSGGGETQYF. The CDR3 DNA reads TGTGCCAGCAGCTTTAGCGGGGGGGGAGAGACCCAGTACTTC.

This rearrangement joins TRBV5-1 to TRBJ2-7; 8 bases fit TRBD1. The CDR3 sequence is 15 residues long. Trimming cost V 3 bases and J 1 base; bases outside gene matches: 6. Per the germline V gene, CDR1 is SGHRS and CDR2 is YFSETQ. The CDR3 reads CASSWGQATSYEQYF. Here the CDR3 DNA reads TGCGCCAGCAGCTGGGGACAGGCAACTTCCTACGAGCAGTACTTC.

The J gene is TRBJ1-6, the V gene TRBV30; 10 bases align to TRBD1. After removal of 3 bases from V and 10 bases from J, the junction contained 9 bases not matched to a gene. Germline V gene lookup returns CDR1 GTSNPN and CDR2 SVGIG (reference sequence). The CDR3 runs 15 residues. The CDR3 is CAWSAGTGASSPLHF. The CDR3 nucleotides are TGTGCCTGGAGCGCCGGGACAGGGGCTTCGTCACCCCTCCACTTT.

This chain links TRBV7-2 with TRBJ1-5; 8 bases are a match to TRBD1. Germline V lookup: CDR1 SGHTA, CDR2 FQGNSA. The CDR3 sequence is 14 residues long. Trimming cost V 5 bases and J 4 bases; bases outside gene matches: 4. The CDR3 reads CASSINRGNQPQHF. CDR3 coding DNA: TGTGCCAGCAGCATCAACAGGGGGAATCAGCCCCAGCATTTT.

This clone came up a few times. This rearrangement joins TRBV9 to TRBJ2-1; D tentatively fits TRBD1 or TRBD2 (6 bases each). In germline, CDR1 is SGDLS, CDR2 YYNGEE. The CDR3 spans 15 residues. The V and J ends lost 0 bases and 10 bases respectively, with 17 bases between them. This CDR3 is CASSVAVRGPGEQFF. In DNA, the CDR3 is TGTGCCAGCAGCGTAGCGGTCCGGGGGCCCGGGGAGCAGTTCTTC.

This chain uses TRBV5-1 with TRBJ2-3; D tentatively reads TRBD1 or TRBD2 (5 bases each). The CDR3 loop spans 14 amino acids. Trimming took 6 bases from V and 2 from J, leaving 13 bases between them. Germline CDR1 reads SGHRS; CDR2 reads YFSETQ. The CDR3 sequence: CASTFGAATDTQYF. CDR3 DNA sequence: TGCGCCAGCACGTTCGGGGCGGCCACAGATACGCAGTATTTT.

The rearrangement links TRBV29-1 to TRBJ2-5, with TRBD2 as a possible D gene (5 bases). The CDR3 has 11 amino acids. V lost 8 bases and J lost 6, with 13 bases in between. CDR1 SQVTM and CDR2 ANQGSEA come from the germline V gene. CDR3 DNA: TGCAGCATGGGAGAACCCCAGACCCAGTACTTC. It encodes CSMGEPQTQYF.